One sample yielded the 2 T cell receptor beta chains listed below, sequenced in a study of identical twins. MiXCR, applied by TCRdb to the 5' RACE reads, yields one record per CDR3 protein. The sample consists of 1.5 million to 2 million distinct CDR3 sequences, about 32% of them appearing once. Sequencing was done on a sample of cord blood. The receptors originated from a newborn girl in good health.

This clonotype has a handful of counts. The gene calls are TRBV20-1 and TRBJ1-2, with 7 bases lining up with TRBD1. The CDR3 is 13 amino acids. V was pared by 3 bases and J by 3 bases, with 4 bases of the junction left unmatched. Germline loops: CDR1 DFQATT, CDR2 SNEGSKA (reference sequence). CDR3 coding DNA: TGCAGTGCTAGGGACACAGGGGACTATGGCTACACCTTC. It translates to CSARDTGDYGYTF.

V gene TRBV6-5 combines with J gene TRBJ2-1; 9 bases are shared with TRBD2. Germline CDR1 is MNHEY and CDR2 is SVGAGI. Trimming at V came to 5 bases and at J to 12 bases, leaving 11 bases not matched to a gene. The CDR3 is 14 amino acids. CDR3 loop: CASSLLAGPLVQFF. The CDR3 nucleotides are TGTGCCAGCAGTCTCCTAGCGGGACCCCTCGTGCAGTTCTTC.